This T cell receptor beta chain was sequenced in a study of shared clonotypes between healthy human individuals. This CDR3 has 13 residues. Looked up from germline, CDR1 is GTSNPN and CDR2 is SVGIG (reference sequence). Trimming pared 1 base from V and 4 bases from J, leaving 11 bases between. The protocol was immunoSEQ multiplex PCR, while the TCRdb copy is restricted to in-frame clones and leaves out a portion. This table has about 480,000 clones, around 79% appearing once. The specimen sequenced was PBMCs. This sequence joins TRBV30 and TRBJ2-7, with D perhaps assigned TRBD1 or TRBD2 (5 bases each). This TCR was recovered from a middle-aged woman in good health. Some clones in this sample may be carry-over from other donors' samples. The CDR3, as DNA: TGTGCCTGGAGTGAGTCCAGGGAGTACGAGCAGTACTTC. Translating it yields CAWSESREYEQYF.